In this sample, the clone carrying this TCR beta chain turned up many times. The antigen remains undetermined. Lactation, pregnancy, other autoimmune disease or uncontrolled infection led to exclusion of patients. The data were taken from a study of T cells in Graves' hyperthyroidism and ophthalmopathy. Study-wide background: Upon initial diagnosis and before any treatment, peripheral blood was collected.

TCR beta CDR3 sequences were amplified from RNA transcripts. TCR CDR3 regions were first amplified by RT-PCR with HTBI primers. In TCRdb, the multiplex PCR reads were re-called with MiXCR into one record per CDR3 protein. The sample consists of about 840,000 distinct CDR3 sequences, roughly 40% of them appearing once. V gave up 3 bases and J gave up 3 bases, with 8 bases separating them. This CDR3 comprises 13 residues. Germline V gives CDR1 SQVTM, CDR2 ANQGSEA. Findings and caveats of the study: Stable hyperthyroidism was told apart from ophthalmopathy by a model built on 13 V-J features.

V and J are TRBV29-1 and TRBJ2-2; TRBD1 might be the D (5 bases). The TCR was taken from a man younger than 35 with Graves' hyperthyroidism. The sequenced sample consisted of blood. The DNA of the CDR3 is TGCAGCGTTGAGGAAGGGGACACCGGGGAGCTGTTTTTT. As protein: CSVEEGDTGELFF.